Below are 22 T cell receptor beta chains sequenced from a single sample in a study of T cell changes during pregnancy in multiple sclerosis. Profiling relied on immunoSEQ multiplex PCR, and the TCRdb table lists in-frame clones only, not all of them. The sample has approximately 59,000 clones; 90% to 95% are singletons. The starting material was peripheral blood, obtained in the third trimester of pregnancy. These receptors were obtained from a female donor in good health, enrolled as a control in a pregnancy study.

The chain uses TRBV6-1 and TRBJ1-2; D unresolved. V was cut by 4 bases and J by 5 bases, with 8 bases left in between. The CDR3 sequence is 12 residues long. From germline, CDR1 is MNHNS and CDR2 SASEGT. DNA of the CDR3: TGTGCCAGCAGTGTTCAGAAATATGGCTACACCTTC. As protein: CASSVQKYGYTF.

The gene calls are TRBV30 and TRBJ1-1, with a weak D call TRBD1 (5 bases). The ends were cut back, 1 base at V and 9 bases at J, with 9 bases in the middle. Germline V gene sequence: CDR1 GTSNPN, CDR2 SVGIG (reference sequence). This CDR3 spans 11 amino acids. The DNA for the CDR3 is TGTGCCTGGAGTGAAGGGGCACAAGCTTTCTTT. Its translation is CAWSEGAQAFF.

The chain is built from TRBV9 and TRBJ1-1; D is unclear. The germline CDR1 and CDR2 sequences are SGDLS and YYNGEE. This CDR3 comprises 14 residues. V lost 0 bases, J lost 4 bases, and 10 bases lay in between. CDR3 sequence reads: CASSVGGGRTEAFF. As DNA, the CDR3 is TGTGCCAGCAGCGTAGGTGGAGGGCGCACTGAAGCTTTCTTT.

Only one count was recorded for this clone. The rearrangement links TRBV28 to TRBJ2-5; the D gene is possibly TRBD1 (7 bases). Trimming cost V 2 bases and J 6 bases, with 13 bases left between them. The CDR3 contains 14 residues. The germline gives CDR1 MDHEN, CDR2 SYDVKM. The CDR3: CASSLGQGGKTQYF. The CDR3 bases are TGTGCCAGCAGTTTAGGGCAGGGGGGCAAGACCCAGTACTTC.

This chain connects TRBV9 to TRBJ1-4; 10 bases fit TRBD1. Trimming removed 7 bases from V and 6 bases from J; junction bases left unmatched: 3. CDR3 length: 13 residues. Germline CDR1 reads SGDLS; CDR2 reads YYNGEE. The chain's CDR3 is CASGGTGDEKLFF. CDR3 coding DNA: TGTGCCAGCGGGGGGACAGGGGATGAAAAACTGTTTTTT. The full variable domain, in which reference TRBV9 and TRBJ1-4 provide the parts outside the CDR3, is DSGVTQTPKHLITATGQRVTLRCSPRSGDLSVYWYQQSLDQGLQFLIQYYNGEERAKGNILERFSAQQFPDLHSELNLSSLELGDSALYFCASGGTGDEKLFFGSGTQLSVL.

The chain carries TRBV5-4 and TRBJ1-6, with TRBD1 identical over 7 bases. V shed 4 bases, J shed 7 bases, and the junction held 11 bases outside the gene matches. CDR3 length equals 16 residues. From germline, CDR1 is SGHNT and CDR2 YYREEE (reference sequence). The CDR3 nucleotides read TGTGCCAGCAGCCCCAGACAGGGAGTGATGAATTCACCCCTCCACTTT. The encoded protein is CASSPRQGVMNSPLHF.

The chain couples TRBV6-1 to TRBJ2-7, with a possible D match to TRBD2 (5 bases). The germline CDR1 and CDR2 sequences are MNHNS and SASEGT. The CDR3 has 15 residues. V lost 2 bases, J lost 3 bases, and 14 bases lay in between. CDR3 DNA sequence: TGTGCCAGCAGTGAACCAGCGGATAGATTCTACGAGCAGTACTTC. Protein sequence: CASSEPADRFYEQYF.

The count of this clone is one. The chain combines TRBV30 with TRBJ2-5; a weak D match, TRBD1 (6 bases). The CDR3 has 13 amino acids. V was pared by 1 base and J by 1 base, with 7 bases between. Germline V gives CDR1 GTSNPN, CDR2 SVGIG (reference sequence). The CDR3 sequence: CAWSGTAQETQYF. In DNA, the CDR3 is TGTGCCTGGAGTGGGACAGCCCAAGAGACCCAGTACTTC.

The CDR3 nucleotides read TGCGCCAGCAGCCTGGGGGGGACAGGGGCCCCCTACGAGCAGTACTTC. This translates into CASSLGGTGAPYEQYF. The chain employs TRBV5-1 and TRBJ2-7, with 10 positions matching TRBD1. CDR1 and CDR2 from the germline V gene are SGHRS and YFSETQ. The length of the CDR3 is 16 residues. V lost 4 bases to trimming and J lost 2 bases; unmatched junction nucleotides: 9.

The chain couples TRBV9 to TRBJ1-4; the D gene is possibly TRBD1 (5 bases). Trimming cost V 0 bases and J 8 bases, with 11 bases left between them. CDR3 length: 14 residues. Germline V gives CDR1 SGDLS, CDR2 YYNGEE. This CDR3 reads CASSVGGGGEKLFF. CDR3 nucleotide sequence: TGTGCCAGCAGCGTAGGTGGGGGAGGCGAAAAACTGTTTTTT.

The chain combines TRBV25-1 with TRBJ1-6; 9 bases agree with TRBD1. Per germline, CDR1 MGHDK and CDR2 SYGVNS. This CDR3 region has 15 residues. V lost 3 bases and J lost 7; bases outside the gene matches: 4. The CDR3 loop reads CASSDPGTGNSPLHF. CDR3 sequence (DNA): TGTGCCAGCAGTGATCCCGGGACAGGGAATTCACCCCTCCACTTT. Looking up the rest from reference TRBV25-1 and TRBJ1-6 gives the full variable domain: EADIYQTPRYLVIGTGKKITLECSQTMGHDKMYWYQQDPGMELHLIHYSYGVNSTEKGDLSSESTVSRIRTEHFPLTLESARPSHTSQYLCASSDPGTGNSPLHFGNGTRLTVT.

J is TRBJ2-3 and V is TRBV27, with TRBD1 matching over 10 bases. Germline V gene data show CDR1 as MNHEY and CDR2 as SMNVEV (reference sequence). The length of the CDR3 is 19 residues. The J segment lost 0 bases and the V segment lost 2 bases, leaving 11 bases of the junction unmatched. The CDR3 coding sequence is TGTGCCAGCAGTTTAATTCGACACCGGGACAGGGGAAGCACAGATACGCAGTATTTT. This translates into CASSLIRHRDRGSTDTQYF.

The chain is built from TRBV29-1 and TRBJ2-7; maybe TRBD2 (5 bases). The CDR3 is 13 amino acids. The germline gives CDR1 SQVTM, CDR2 ANQGSEA. V lost 2 bases, J lost 0 bases, and 8 bases lay in between. The CDR3 DNA reads as TGCAGCGTTGAATTAGGGAGCTCCTACGAGCAGTACTTC. Its translation: CSVELGSSYEQYF.

This chain joins TRBV6-4 and TRBJ2-1; 12 bases map to TRBD2. The CDR3 consists of 16 residues. Losses at the gene ends were 0 bases for V and 7 bases for J; bases not matched to a gene: 4. Germline CDR1 reads MRHNA; CDR2 reads SNTAGT. The CDR3 here is CASSDSSSGGANEQFF. In DNA, the CDR3 is TGTGCCAGCAGTGACTCATCTAGCGGGGGGGCAAATGAGCAGTTCTTC.

V usage is TRBV6-5 and J usage is TRBJ2-1, with D tentatively TRBD1 (6 bases). Germline values: CDR1 MNHEY, CDR2 SVGAGI. The CDR3 length is 12 residues. Written as DNA, the CDR3 is TGTGCGGTGTTGGGGGCCGGCAATGAGCAGTTCTTC. This sequence encodes CAVLGAGNEQFF.

The chain carries TRBV11-2 and TRBJ1-6; D might be TRBD1 (5 bases). V was clipped by 3 bases and J by 3 bases, with 9 bases between them. This CDR3 spans 15 amino acids. Looked up from germline, CDR1 is SGHAT and CDR2 is FQNNGV. This CDR3 is CASSLGQNYNSPLHF. In DNA, the CDR3 is TGTGCCAGCAGCTTGGGGCAGAACTATAATTCACCCCTCCACTTT.

The V gene is TRBV30, the J gene TRBJ1-1; possibly TRBD1 for D (6 bases). The CDR3 totals 12 residues. The germline V gene has CDR1 GTSNPN and CDR2 SVGIG (reference sequence). Trimming left V 6 bases short and J 8 bases short, with 16 bases between. CDR3: CACQGQGFEAFF. In DNA form, the CDR3 reads TGTGCCTGCCAAGGGCAGGGGTTCGAAGCTTTCTTT.

The chain uses TRBV6-5 and TRBJ2-2; weak D call: TRBD1 (5 bases). CDR1 is MNHEY, CDR2 SVGAGI, per germline. The CDR3 is 16 amino acids. Between the trimmed V and J ends, which lost 2 bases and 0 bases, there was a span of 10 bases. The CDR3 reads CASSYGQSANTGELFF. The CDR3 DNA follows: TGTGCCAGCAGTTACGGACAATCTGCGAACACCGGGGAGCTGTTTTTT.

This clone has just a few counts. The genes are TRBV7-3 and TRBJ2-7, with D possibly TRBD2 on 5 matching bases. The germline V and J ends were trimmed by 5 bases and 4 bases, with 12 bases remaining between them. The germline gives CDR1 SGHTA, CDR2 FQGTGA. This CDR3 is 13 amino acids long. CDR3 in DNA: TGTGCCAGCAGCCCCAGCGGCGGGTACGAGCAGTACTTC. Translating gives CASSPSGGYEQYF.

The rearrangement joins TRBV10-3 to TRBJ1-5; D gene ambiguous. Trimming removed 3 bases at V and 6 bases at J, with 6 bases between. The length of the CDR3 is 12 residues. Germline V gene data show CDR1 as ENHRY and CDR2 as SYGVKD. The CDR3 nucleotides read TGTGCCATCAGTGATGGAGGTCAGCCCCAGCATTTT. Translation: CAISDGGQPQHF.

V usage is TRBV9 and J usage is TRBJ2-1, with D possibly being TRBD1 (5 bases). The CDR3 runs to 16 residues. Trimming removed 0 bases at V and 0 bases at J, with 10 bases between. Germline V lookup: CDR1 SGDLS, CDR2 YYNGEE. CDR3 coding DNA: TGTGCCAGCAGCGTAGCAGACAGTCTCTCCTACAATGAGCAGTTCTTC. Its translation: CASSVADSLSYNEQFF.

The genes are TRBV28 and TRBJ2-7, with a weak D call TRBD1 (5 bases). This CDR3 comprises 13 residues. CDR1 and CDR2 from the germline V gene are MDHEN and SYDVKM. V was cut by 2 bases and J by 3 bases, with 8 bases left in between. CDR3 in DNA: TGTGCCAGCAGTTTAGACAGCTACTACGAGCAGTACTTC. Its protein product is CASSLDSYYEQYF.